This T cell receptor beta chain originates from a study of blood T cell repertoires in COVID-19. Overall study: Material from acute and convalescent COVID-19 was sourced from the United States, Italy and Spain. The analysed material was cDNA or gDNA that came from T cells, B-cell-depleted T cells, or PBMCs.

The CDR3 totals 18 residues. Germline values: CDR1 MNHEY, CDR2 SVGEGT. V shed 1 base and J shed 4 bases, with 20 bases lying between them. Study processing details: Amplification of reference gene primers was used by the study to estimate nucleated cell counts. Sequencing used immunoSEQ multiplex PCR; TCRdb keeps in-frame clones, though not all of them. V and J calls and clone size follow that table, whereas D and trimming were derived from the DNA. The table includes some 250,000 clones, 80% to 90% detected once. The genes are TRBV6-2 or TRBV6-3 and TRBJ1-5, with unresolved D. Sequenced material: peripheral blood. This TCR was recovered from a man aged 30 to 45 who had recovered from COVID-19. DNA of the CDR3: TGTGCCAGCAGTTACTACCCTCATTCGAGAGGTCCAAATCAGCCCCAGCATTTT. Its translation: CASSYYPHSRGPNQPQHF.